This T cell receptor (beta chain) was profiled in a study of blood T cell repertoires in COVID-19 (TCRdb year 2020). Context from the whole study: Collaborator samples came from the United States, Italy and Spain and covered acute and convalescent phases of COVID-19. The material from the prospective study consisted of cDNA or gDNA derived from T cells, B-cell-depleted T cells, or PBMCs. Deeply sampled blood TCRbeta repertoires from subjects exposed to, actively infected with, or recovered from COVID-19 were included in the dataset. The repertoires were made available in a free public database intended to serve as a resource for research on the immune response to SARS-CoV-2. Samples were obtained from the ongoing ImmuneRACE study (first 160 participants) and from some 1,300 subjects provided by 6 global collaborators. Nearly every sample came with metadata listing a de-identified subject ID, COVID-19 status, age in years and sex. Where available, HLA class I and class II types were taken from metadata supplied by the sample provider and were not determined by assay-based typing.

The immunoSEQ Assay, a bias-controlled multiplex PCR, was used to amplify TCRbeta CDR3 regions from genomic DNA. As for the authors' bioinformatics: Nucleated cell counts per sample were estimated from amplification of reference gene primers within the assay. To quantify the absolute abundance of each unique TCRbeta CDR3 rearrangement, sequence reads were collapsed and filtered. For each sample, productive Simpson clonality was calculated as the square root of Simpson's diversity index across productive rearrangements. Entries here come from immuneACCESS through TCRdb and include only in-frame sequences with V and J called. Some clones fail to appear in such tables; in the studies checked, an unresolved V gene covers under half of the shortfall, and the cause of the remainder is unknown. For V, J and clone size, that table is used; D and trimming come from the DNA. The sample contains hundreds of thousands of clones, approximately 83% of them found a single time. Of the sample, around 1.3% falls within the top ten clones.

Study-level results and caveats: The quantity of clinical and demographic metadata differed by source and by participant and was supplied without curation.

From the cysteine up to the phenylalanine, the CDR3 has a length of 14 residues. Only CDR3 DNA is held: 42 bases, read in frame from base 1. The junction shows trimming of 6 bases on V and 1 base on J, and the gene matches do not reach 5 bases of it. Per the germline V gene (reference sequence), MNHEY is the CDR1 and SMNVEV is the CDR2. At one collaborating source in Seattle, patients were enrolled during active infection and were followed longitudinally through the course of disease. Each collaborating institution followed its own protocols to collect whole blood in K2EDTA tubes. For TCRbeta analysis, collaborators shipped samples in one of three forms: frozen whole blood, isolated PBMCs, or DNA extracted from either of those sample types. Points on this clone: It lacks a known antigen. No much larger clone exists at a distance of one base, and base qualities are not known.

Sequencing was carried out using peripheral blood. The rearranged chain carries TRBV27 and TRBJ2-5; 7 nucleotides in the junction match TRBD1. This clonotype was obtained from a woman aged 25-40 years with COVID-19, enrolled during active disease. The DNA sequence is as follows: TGTGCCAGCAGCCGACAGGGCTCCCAAGAGACCCAGTACTTC. Protein translation: CASSRQGSQETQYF.